The entry that follows covers one T cell receptor beta chain sequence. Its target antigen remains unknown. This may be a read error: a much more frequent sequence differs by one nucleotide. The record originates from a study of early T cells in non-severe SARS-CoV-2 infection listed by TCRdb under 2021. With respect to the entire study: Because TCR sequencing was done on bulk RNA from unsorted whole blood, the alpha and beta chains could not be paired. Overall results and qualifications from the work: VDJdb matching was skewed toward anti-spike CD8 responses, so virus-specific expansions were likely underestimated and private and CD4 specificities were missed.

CDR1 and CDR2 (SGHVS, FQNEAQ) derive from the germline V gene. The CDR3 runs 16 amino acids, cysteine and phenylalanine included. Left in the record is the CDR3 DNA by itself, 48 bases read in frame from the first base. Libraries were constructed by 5' RACE. Data came from a NextSeq 500. In the TCR library protocol, unique molecular identifiers were attached to individual cDNA molecules to correct for PCR bias and sequencing error. Both TCR alpha and beta chains were sequenced, and tight co-correlation was observed between alpha and beta sequence abundances in each sample. The original pipeline was this. Decombinator V4 was used to annotate TCR sequences for V gene, J gene and CDR3. Expanded TCRs were defined as changing significantly between any two time points under a Poisson model with p below 0.0001. TCR abundances were normalised to the total number of TCRs sequenced per sample and were expressed as counts per million. TRAV1-2 paired with TRAJ12, TRAJ20 or TRAJ33 defined MAIT TCRs, while TRAV10 paired with TRAJ18 defined iNKT TCRs. VDJdb, accessed on 1 November 2021, was searched for TCRs annotated for CMV, EBV and SARS-CoV-2, and TCRs annotated for more than one antigen were excluded. In TCRdb, the public reads were trimmed at Q25 with fastp and aligned with MiXCR, with productive beta chains retained. Rows are combined by CDR3 protein, so each entry shows the most common genes and DNA. It is TCRdb's table, rather than the study itself, that gives the V and J calls and clone size. The sample yields about 37,000 distinct CDR3 sequences; over 5% were counted once. Under 7% of the sample is in the top ten clones.

This was a case-control study nested in a cohort of healthcare workers in London, UK, who had nasopharyngeal swab PCR tests and blood samples taken every week. Between 23 and 31 March 2020, the week of the UK lockdown, healthcare workers were enrolled and then followed up weekly for as long as 16 weeks. This chain is built from TRBV7-8 and TRBJ2-3; possibly the D gene is TRBD1, per 6 matching bases. The sample here was whole blood, taken at baseline. This receptor was taken from an adult who was a healthcare worker with PCR-confirmed SARS-CoV-2 infection or an uninfected control (not recorded which). The CDR3 protein: CAGSQHTGLGMDTQYF. The nucleotide sequence reads TGTGCCGGCAGCCAGCACACAGGGCTTGGTATGGATACGCAGTATTTT.